This T cell receptor beta chain was observed in a study of shared clonotypes between healthy human individuals. Method: immunoSEQ multiplex PCR; TCRdb's copy keeps in-frame clones and lacks some. Here the sample spans roughly 1,500,000 clones, around 98.5% being singletons. This clone was observed a single time. The antigen is not known. Whole-study results and caveats: Tissues were not sampled, only blood, and their repertoires likely differ. Naive CD4 clonotypes were shared across a handful of donors at about 5.3%.

V was cut by 10 bases and J by 2 bases, with 12 bases left in between. The CDR3 contains 12 residues. The germline CDR1 and CDR2 sequences are WSHSY and SAAADI. Sequencing was carried out using naive CD4+ T cells sorted from blood. Specified subset: CD45RA+ positively selected. The receptor's source is a man younger than 45 in good health. This chain joins TRBV10-2 and TRBJ2-7; D may be TRBD1 (5 bases). CDR3 in amino acids: CATTTVTYEQYF. The CDR3 DNA reads as TGCGCCACCACGACAGTTACCTACGAGCAGTACTTC.